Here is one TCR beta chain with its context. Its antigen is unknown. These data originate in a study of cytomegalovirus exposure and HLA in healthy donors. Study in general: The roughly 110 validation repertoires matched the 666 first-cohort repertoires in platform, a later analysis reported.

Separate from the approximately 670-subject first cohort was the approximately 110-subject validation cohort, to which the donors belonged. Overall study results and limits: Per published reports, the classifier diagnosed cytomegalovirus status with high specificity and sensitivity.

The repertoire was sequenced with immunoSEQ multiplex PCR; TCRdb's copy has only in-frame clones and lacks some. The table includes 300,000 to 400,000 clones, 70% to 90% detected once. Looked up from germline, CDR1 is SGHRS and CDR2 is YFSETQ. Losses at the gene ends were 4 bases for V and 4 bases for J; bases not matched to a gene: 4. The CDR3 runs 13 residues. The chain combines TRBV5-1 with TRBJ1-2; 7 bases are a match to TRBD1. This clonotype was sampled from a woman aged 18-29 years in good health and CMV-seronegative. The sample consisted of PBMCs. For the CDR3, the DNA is TGCGCCAGCAGCCGACAGGGTTCCTATGGCTACACCTTC. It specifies CASSRQGSYGYTF.